Below, 18 T cell receptor beta chains from the same sample are listed, as sequenced in a study of identical twins' blood T cells. One entry per CDR3 protein results from TCRdb running MiXCR on the 5' RACE reads. The sample has a few hundred thousand distinct CDR3 sequences, over 25% seen once; the top ten hold around 5.6%. The sequenced sample consisted of PBMCs. The receptors come from a woman between 18 and 55 years old in good health.

This clonotype was found a few times. The V gene is TRBV20-1, the J gene TRBJ1-2; D ambiguous. Germline V gene lookup returns CDR1 DFQATT and CDR2 SNEGSKA (reference sequence). V was clipped by 3 bases and J by 4 bases, with 12 bases between them. CDR3 length: 13 residues. The CDR3 nucleotides read TGCAGTGCTAGTTCGCTAGGTGGCTATGGCTACACCTTC. Translated: CSASSLGGYGYTF.

The chain carries TRBV9 and TRBJ1-1; 7 bases agree with TRBD1. Germline V gene data show CDR1 as SGDLS and CDR2 as YYNGEE. This CDR3 is built from 14 residues. The trim removed 5 bases at V and 3 bases at J, leaving 7 bases unmatched. The CDR3: CASRCQGGDTEAFF. The CDR3, as DNA: TGTGCCAGCAGGTGCCAGGGGGGGGACACTGAAGCTTTCTTT.

This clonotype was seen a few times. The chain links TRBV27 to TRBJ1-1; D unclear. Trimming pared 5 bases from V and 0 bases from J, leaving 13 bases between. The CDR3 contains 15 residues. The germline CDR1 and CDR2 sequences are MNHEY and SMNVEV (reference sequence). CDR3 loop: CASSPGWQMNTEAFF. CDR3 nucleotides: TGTGCCAGCAGTCCGGGGTGGCAAATGAACACTGAAGCTTTCTTT.

This clonotype was seen a single time. The chain couples TRBV29-1 to TRBJ2-1; D remains ambiguous. Germline V lookup: CDR1 SQVTM, CDR2 ANQGSEA. V dropped 3 bases and J dropped 7 bases, with 7 bases sitting between them. The CDR3 is 11 amino acids. CDR3 in DNA: TGCAGCGTTGACCATAAAAATGAGCAGTTCTTC. Its protein is CSVDHKNEQFF.

The genes are TRBV20-1 and TRBJ1-1; 7 positions match TRBD1. Germline loops: CDR1 DFQATT, CDR2 SNEGSKA (reference sequence). J gave up 5 bases and V 3 bases, and 12 bases lay outside the gene matches. CDR3 length: 15 amino acids. This CDR3 is CSARTGLKGGTEAFF. The CDR3 DNA reads TGCAGTGCTAGGACAGGGTTAAAGGGAGGTACTGAAGCTTTCTTT.

Remarks on this clonotype: Just one base apart from a much larger clone, this may be a read error. The rearrangement uses TRBV20-1 and TRBJ1-2, with no clear D. The CDR3 spans 15 residues. V lost 4 bases to trimming and J lost 5 bases, with 20 bases between them. CDR1 DFQATT and CDR2 SNEGSKA come from the germline V gene (reference sequence). CDR3 nucleotide sequence: TGCAGTGCTACTAATAGGGCAGAACCACGATATGGCTACACCTTC. Its translation is CSATNRAEPRYGYTF.

This clonotype was found a few times. V and J are TRBV7-9 and TRBJ2-7; TRBD1 is a possible D gene (5 bases). The CDR3 sequence is 14 residues long. V gave up 2 bases and J gave up 3 bases, with 11 bases separating them. CDR1 and CDR2 from the germline V gene are SEHNR and FQNEAQ (reference sequence). CDR3 loop: CASSLQGTFYEQYF. Written as DNA, the CDR3 is TGTGCCAGCAGCTTACAGGGAACATTCTACGAGCAGTACTTC.

The genes are TRBV20-1 and TRBJ2-7, with 7 bases aligning to TRBD1. Germline-derived CDR1 and CDR2 are DFQATT and SNEGSKA (reference sequence). V was pared by 3 bases and J by 2 bases, with 10 bases of the junction left unmatched. The CDR3 loop spans 15 amino acids. CDR3 region: CSASPPGGATYEQYF. As DNA, the CDR3 is TGCAGTGCTAGTCCCCCAGGGGGTGCCACCTACGAGCAGTACTTC.

This clonotype has a handful of counts. This chain uses TRBV10-2 with TRBJ1-1; D is unclear. The CDR3 is made up of 13 amino acids. The V gene's germline CDR1 is WSHSY and CDR2 SAAADI. Trimming left V 0 bases short and J 4 bases short, with 6 bases between. CDR3 coding DNA: TGCGCCAGCAGTGAGTCGGTGGTCACTGAAGCTTTCTTT. This codes for CASSESVVTEAFF.

There are a few counts of this clonotype. The CDR3 nucleotides read TGCAGCGTTGAAGAGACAGGGGATGGCTACACCTTC. This encodes CSVEETGDGYTF. The chain recombines TRBV29-1 with TRBJ1-2, with 8 positions matching TRBD1. Germline V gene lookup returns CDR1 SQVTM and CDR2 ANQGSEA. CDR3 size: 12 residues. The junction had 0 bases not matched to a gene; V was cut back by 0 bases and J by 6 bases.

This clonotype was observed a single time. This sequence joins TRBV5-1 and TRBJ1-1; 7 bases are shared with TRBD1. This CDR3 region has 16 residues. Germline CDR1 reads SGHRS; CDR2 reads YFSETQ. After removal of 1 base from V and 0 bases from J, the junction contained 6 bases not matched to a gene. CDR3: CASSLQLQGLNTEAFF. CDR3 coding DNA: TGCGCCAGCAGCTTGCAACTACAGGGGCTGAACACTGAAGCTTTCTTT.

Comment on this clonotype: Since the CDR3 does not end with the conserved phenylalanine or tryptophan, this likely comes from a read error. V is TRBV12-3 or TRBV12-4 and J is TRBJ1-5, with D perhaps TRBD1 (5 bases). Trimming pared 5 bases from V and 3 bases from J, leaving 8 bases between. The CDR3 contains 13 residues. CDR3 coding DNA: TGTGCCAGCAGTCTAGGGGTCAATCAGCCCCAGCATTCT. Its protein product is CASSLGVNQPQHS.

This chain connects TRBV5-4 to TRBJ1-2, with D tentatively TRBD1 (6 bases). With 2 bases removed from V and 8 bases from J, the gap between germline ends came to 13 bases. Germline-derived CDR1 and CDR2 are SGHNT and YYREEE (reference sequence). The CDR3 has 13 amino acids. CDR3 bases: TGTGCCAGCAGCTTCCGGACAGCTAACGGCTACACCTTC. Its translation is CASSFRTANGYTF.

The J gene is TRBJ1-2, the V gene TRBV7-2; D ambiguous. The V gene's germline CDR1 is SGHTA and CDR2 FQGNSA. The CDR3 covers 14 residues. The V and J ends lost 6 bases and 4 bases respectively, with 15 bases between them. The CDR3 bases are TGTGCCAGCAGTATGGAACCACGCCCCTATGGCTACACCTTC. The encoded protein is CASSMEPRPYGYTF.

About this clonotype itself: Given a much more abundant clone one base away, this may be a read error. The J gene is TRBJ2-1, the V gene TRBV9, with 7 bases fitting TRBD1. This CDR3 comprises 15 residues. The germline gives CDR1 SGDLS, CDR2 YYNGEE. The CDR3 DNA reads as TGTGCCAGCAGCCTCGGAGACAGGGCCTACAATGAGCGGTTCTTC. Protein sequence: CASSLGDRAYNERFF.

This chain uses TRBV24-1 with TRBJ2-1; D is undetermined. CDR3 length: 13 amino acids. Germline V gives CDR1 KGHDR, CDR2 SFDVKD. The V and J ends lost 0 bases and 10 bases respectively, with 9 bases between them. This chain's CDR3 is CATSDLSVLEQFF. The CDR3 DNA reads TGTGCCACCAGTGATTTGAGCGTTTTAGAGCAGTTCTTC.

This clonotype was observed a handful of times. The chain joins TRBV29-1 to TRBJ2-2; D is perhaps TRBD1 or TRBD2 (6 bases each). The CDR3 loop spans 15 amino acids. CDR1 is SQVTM and CDR2 is ANQGSEA in the germline V gene. V shed 6 bases and J shed 7 bases, with 21 bases lying between them. CDR3 sequence: CSVSGPGGHIGELFF. As DNA, the CDR3 is TGCAGCGTGAGCGGGCCCGGGGGACATATCGGGGAGCTGTTTTTT.

There are a few counts of this clonotype. The rearrangement uses TRBV12-3 or TRBV12-4 and TRBJ1-4; D unresolved. Deletions cut 5 bases from V and 8 bases from J, with 18 bases between. This CDR3 has 15 amino acids. The CDR3 DNA is TGTGCCAGCAGTGGGATAGACTGGACGGAAGAAAAACTGTTTTTT. Protein sequence: CASSGIDWTEEKLFF.